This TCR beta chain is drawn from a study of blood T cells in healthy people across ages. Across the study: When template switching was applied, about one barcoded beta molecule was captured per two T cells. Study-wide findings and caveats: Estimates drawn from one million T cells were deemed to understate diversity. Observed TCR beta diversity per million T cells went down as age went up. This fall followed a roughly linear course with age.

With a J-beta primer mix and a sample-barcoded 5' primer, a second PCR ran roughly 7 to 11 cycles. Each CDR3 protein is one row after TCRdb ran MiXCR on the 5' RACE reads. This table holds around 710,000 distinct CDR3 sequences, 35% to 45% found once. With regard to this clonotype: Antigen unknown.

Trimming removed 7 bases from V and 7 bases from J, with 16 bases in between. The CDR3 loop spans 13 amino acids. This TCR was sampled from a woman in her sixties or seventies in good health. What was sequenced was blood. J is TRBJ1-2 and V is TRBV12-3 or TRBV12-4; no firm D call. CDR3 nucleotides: TGTGCCAGCATTTTCTTGGGGTTGGCTGGCTACACCTTC. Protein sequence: CASIFLGLAGYTF.